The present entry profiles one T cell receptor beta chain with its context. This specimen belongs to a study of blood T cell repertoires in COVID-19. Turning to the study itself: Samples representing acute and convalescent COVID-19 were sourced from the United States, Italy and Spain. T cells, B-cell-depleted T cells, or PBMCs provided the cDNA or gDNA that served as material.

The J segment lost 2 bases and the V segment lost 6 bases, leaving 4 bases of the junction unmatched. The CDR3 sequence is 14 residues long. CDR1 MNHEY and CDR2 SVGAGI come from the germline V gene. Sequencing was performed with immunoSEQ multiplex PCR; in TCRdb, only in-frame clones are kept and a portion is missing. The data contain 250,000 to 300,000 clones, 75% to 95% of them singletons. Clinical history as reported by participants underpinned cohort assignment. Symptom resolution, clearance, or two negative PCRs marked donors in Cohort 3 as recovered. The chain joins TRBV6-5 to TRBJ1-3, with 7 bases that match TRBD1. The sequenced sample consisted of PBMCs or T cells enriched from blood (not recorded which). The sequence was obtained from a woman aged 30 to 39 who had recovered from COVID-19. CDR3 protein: CASRPGTAGNTIYF. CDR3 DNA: TGTGCCAGCAGACCCGGGACAGCTGGAAACACCATATATTTT.